This T cell receptor beta chain came from a study of cytomegalovirus exposure and HLA in healthy donors. The study, taken as a whole, reports: The study designated 150 or so TCR beta chains cytomegalovirus-associated.

On this clone: Its antigen is as yet unknown.

The germline V gene has CDR1 SGHRS and CDR2 YFSETQ. Trimming removed 0 bases at V and 4 bases at J, with 10 bases between. The CDR3 totals 14 residues. The PCR made use of 60 Vbeta and 13 Jbeta primers. The data were produced by immunoSEQ multiplex PCR, yet TCRdb's version contains in-frame clones alone and is incomplete. Among tens of thousands of clones listed, under 80% were seen once. The receptor was derived from a woman aged 45-65 years in good health and CMV-seropositive. The chain links TRBV5-1 to TRBJ1-1; D perhaps matches TRBD1 (6 bases). Sequenced material: PBMCs. CDR3 in DNA: TGCGCCAGCAGCTTGGCAGGGGTAGGCACTGAAGCTTTCTTT. It codes for CASSLAGVGTEAFF.